This passage covers 3 T cell receptor beta chains from one sample sequenced in a study of Graves' ophthalmopathy and Graves' hyperthyroidism. RNA transcripts provided the template for amplifying TCR beta CDR3 regions. An initial RT-PCR round employing HTBI primers preceded a second-round multiplex PCR. TCRdb independently ran MiXCR on the multiplex PCR reads; one entry per CDR3 protein. The sample lists about 620,000 distinct CDR3 sequences, 22% seen once, with approximately 7.7% in the top ten. Sequencing was done on a sample of peripheral blood. Receptors originate from a young woman with stable Graves' hyperthyroidism. Some clones in this sample may be carry-over from other donors' samples.

At least ten counts were recorded for this clonotype. The chain employs TRBV20-1 and TRBJ2-5; 7 bases fit TRBD1. Germline-derived CDR1 and CDR2 are DFQATT and SNEGSKA (reference sequence). V lost 1 base and J lost 5; bases outside the gene matches: 7. The CDR3 has 14 amino acids. CDR3 sequence (DNA): TGCAGTGCTAGAGCCAACAGGGGCCCGGAGACCCAGTACTTC. Translation gives CSARANRGPETQYF.

A word on this clonotype: This sequence may be a read error, since a much larger clone differs from it by one base. This sequence joins TRBV28 and TRBJ1-2; TRBD1 is a possible D gene (5 bases). Germline-derived CDR1 and CDR2 are MDHEN and SYDVKM. V lost 4 bases, J lost 5 bases, and 20 bases lay in between. The CDR3 contains 16 residues. The CDR3 coding sequence is TGTGCCAGCAGTTCCCCCTCAGGGATAGGGGCGTATGGCTACACCTTC. As protein: CASSSPSGIGAYGYTF.

This clonotype was recorded a few times. The rearrangement uses TRBV6-5 and TRBJ1-1; the D gene is possibly TRBD1 (5 bases). This CDR3 contains 15 residues. Per the germline V gene, CDR1 is MNHEY and CDR2 is SVGAGI. V lost 0 bases to trimming and J lost 0 bases, with 8 bases between them. This CDR3 is CASSYSWDLNTEAFF. CDR3 DNA: TGTGCCAGCAGTTACTCTTGGGACTTGAACACTGAAGCTTTCTTT.